Listed below are T cell receptor beta chains from one sample, sequenced in a study of T cell repertoires in cytomegalovirus infection. TCRdb reprocessed the reads via MiXCR and lists one record per CDR3 protein. The table records some 600,000 distinct CDR3 sequences, approximately 25% of them present only once. Sequencing was done on a sample of CD8+ T cells from PBMCs. The receptors derive from a human donor in good health (CMV status not recorded). Some clones in this sample may be carry-over from other donors' samples. Each CDR3 is given with its conserved first and last residue. A D gene is named only where the DNA matches it firmly. Some rows have no size entry. The others give once, few or many, or a class for an expanded clone.

V gene	clone size	J gene	D gene	CDR3 DNA	CDR3 protein
TRBV15	few	TRBJ2-1	TRBD1	TGTGCCACCAGCAGGACAGGGGCTGCAAGCAATGAGCAGTTCTTC	CATSRTGAASNEQFF
TRBV7-2	many	TRBJ1-1	TRBD1	TGTGCCAGCAGCACATCAGACAGGGGCCTTGCTGAAGCTTTCTTT	CASSTSDRGLAEAFF
TRBV7-9	NA	TRBJ1-1	NA	TGTGCCAGCAGCCGGTCGGGGGGCGGCAGGAGCACTGAAGCTTTCTTT	CASSRSGGGRSTEAFF
TRBV2	NA	TRBJ2-2	NA	TGTGCCAGGGGGGAAGCAGTCGCCACCGGGGAGCTGTTTTTT	CARGEAVATGELFF
TRBV28	NA	TRBJ1-6	NA	TGTACCAGCAGTTTAGGCCGGGTTGGGTCACCCCTCCACTTT	CTSSLGRVGSPLHF
TRBV6-5	few	TRBJ2-2	TRBD2	TGTGCCAGCAGTTACGGAACTAGCGGGGGTAACACCGGGGAGCTGTTTTTT	CASSYGTSGGNTGELFF
TRBV13	NA	TRBJ2-1	NA	TGTGCCAGCAGCTTAGGCGATGGCTCCTACAATGAGCAGTTCTTC	CASSLGDGSYNEQFF
TRBV12-3/TRBV12-4	NA	TRBJ2-3	NA	TGTGCCAGCAGTTTGATTGGGGGGCCGGTAGATACGCAGTATTTT	CASSLIGGPVDTQYF
TRBV23-1	NA	TRBJ1-4	NA	TGCGCCAGCAGTCAATGGGATTACGCAACTAATGAAAAACTGTTTTTT	CASSQWDYATNEKLFF
TRBV7-9	many	TRBJ2-5	TRBD1	TGTGCCAGCAGCTCCTGGACAGGGGAGCCGGAGACCCAGTACTTC	CASSSWTGEPETQYF